One T cell receptor (beta chain) is described in this entry. Its antigen is currently unknown. The sample belongs to a study of T cell responses to AZD1222 COVID-19 vaccine. Findings of the study overall: Spike-specific TCR depth and breadth grew after two AZD1222 doses. Donors skewed white British and female; clonal diversity was possibly underestimated.

J lost 5 bases, V lost 5 bases, and 5 bases had no gene match. This CDR3 is 15 amino acids long. Per germline, CDR1 SEHNR and CDR2 FQNEAQ (reference sequence). Profiling relied on immunoSEQ multiplex PCR, and the TCRdb table lists in-frame clones only, not all of them. Of tens of thousands of clones listed, about 89% are singletons. The source was peripheral blood, collected on day 0 of MenACWY control vaccination. The J gene is TRBJ1-4, the V gene TRBV7-9; 10 bases map to TRBD1. The receptor's source is an adult in good health. CDR3: CASSLDRGPNEKLFF. CDR3 bases: TGTGCCAGCAGCCTTGACAGGGGGCCAAATGAAAAACTGTTTTTT. The complete variable domain, with remaining parts taken from reference TRBV7-9 and TRBJ1-4, reads DTGVSQNPRHKITKRGQNVTFRCDPISEHNRLYWYRQTLGQGPEFLTYFQNEAQLEKSRLLSDRFSAERPKGSFSTLEIQRTEQGDSAMYLCASSLDRGPNEKLFFGSGTQLSVL.